This entry concerns a single TCR beta chain. Its antigen is not known. The sample comes from a study of T cell clonotyping in hematopoietic cell transplantation. About the study: Pretransplant recipient samples were taken after cytoreduction.

The table came from immunoSEQ multiplex PCR; TCRdb's copy has only in-frame clones and leaves some out. The table lists some 49,000 clones, approximately 90% of them singletons. The study, taken as a whole, reports: Pathologically expanded recipient clonotypes increased progressively from day 30 to day 180 as diversity fell. Few recipient clonotypes overlapped donors; over 95% were de novo at given depth.

Time point indicated: recipient sample about 28 days before transplant, after cytoreduction. Germline CDR1 reads DFQATT; CDR2 reads SNEGSKA (reference sequence). The CDR3 extends over 11 amino acids. Trimming shortened V by 5 bases and J by 11 bases, and 15 bases separated the two germline ends. The chain carries TRBV20-1 and TRBJ2-5, with D tentatively TRBD2 (5 bases). The clonotype was recovered from a man in his 60s with biphenotypic leukemia. Some clones in this sample may be carry-over from other donors' samples. Source: peripheral blood mononuclear cells, taken before stem cell transplant. CDR3 loop: CSAPRRLIQYF. DNA of the CDR3: TGCAGTGCTCCTAGACGACTAATACAGTACTTC.